This T cell receptor (beta chain) was captured in a study of cytomegalovirus exposure and HLA in healthy donors. Primers for the PCR totalled 60 Vbeta and 13 Jbeta. TCRdb's table, derived via immunoSEQ multiplex PCR, lists solely in-frame clones and lacks some. The sample consists of about 150,000 clones, roughly three quarters of them appearing once. This clone was recorded only once. The source is a human donor in good health. Material for sequencing was PBMCs.

DNA for the CDR3: TGTGCCAGCAGTGAATTCTCCGGCGGGACTAGAGACGAGCAGTACTTC. Its protein is CASSEFSGGTRDEQYF. The rearrangement links TRBV25-1 to TRBJ2-7; 8 bases match TRBD2. V trimming: 1 base; J trimming: 5 bases; junction bases outside the gene matches: 10. From germline, CDR1 is MGHDK and CDR2 SYGVNS. This CDR3 contains 16 residues.